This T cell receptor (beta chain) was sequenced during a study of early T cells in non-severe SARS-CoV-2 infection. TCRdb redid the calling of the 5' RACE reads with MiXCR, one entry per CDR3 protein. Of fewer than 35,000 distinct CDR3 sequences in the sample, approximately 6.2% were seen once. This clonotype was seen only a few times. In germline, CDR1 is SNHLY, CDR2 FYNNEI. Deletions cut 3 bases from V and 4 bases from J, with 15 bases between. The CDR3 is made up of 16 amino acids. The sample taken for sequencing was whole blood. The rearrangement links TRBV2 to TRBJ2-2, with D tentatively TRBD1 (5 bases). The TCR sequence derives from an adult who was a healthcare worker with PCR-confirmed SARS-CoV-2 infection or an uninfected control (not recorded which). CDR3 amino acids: CASSERRRVGTGELFF. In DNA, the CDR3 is TGTGCCAGCAGTGAGCGCCGCAGGGTCGGCACCGGGGAGCTGTTTTTT.